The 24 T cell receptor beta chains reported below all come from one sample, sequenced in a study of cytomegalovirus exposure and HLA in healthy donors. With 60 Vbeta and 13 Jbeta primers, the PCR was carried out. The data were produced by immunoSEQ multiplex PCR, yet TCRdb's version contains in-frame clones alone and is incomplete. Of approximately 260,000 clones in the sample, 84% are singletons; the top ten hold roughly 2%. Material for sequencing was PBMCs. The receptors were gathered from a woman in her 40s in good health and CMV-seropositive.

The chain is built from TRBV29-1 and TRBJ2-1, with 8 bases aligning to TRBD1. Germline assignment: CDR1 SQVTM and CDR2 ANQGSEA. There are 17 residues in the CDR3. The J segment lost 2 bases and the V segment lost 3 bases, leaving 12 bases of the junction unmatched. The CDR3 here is CSVDATRTGNPYNEQFF. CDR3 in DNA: TGCAGCGTTGACGCTACCCGGACAGGGAATCCCTACAATGAGCAGTTCTTC.

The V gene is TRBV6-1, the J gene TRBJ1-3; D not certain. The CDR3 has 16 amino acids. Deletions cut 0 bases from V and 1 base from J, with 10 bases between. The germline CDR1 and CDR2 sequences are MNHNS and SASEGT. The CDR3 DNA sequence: TGTGCCAGCAGTGAAGCGACCCGAGGGTCTGGAAACACCATATATTTT. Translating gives CASSEATRGSGNTIYF.

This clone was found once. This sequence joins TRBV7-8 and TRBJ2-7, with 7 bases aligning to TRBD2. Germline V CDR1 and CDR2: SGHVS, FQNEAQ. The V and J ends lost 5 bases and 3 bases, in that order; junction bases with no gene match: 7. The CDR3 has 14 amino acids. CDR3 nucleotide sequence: TGTGCCAGCAGCCTCGGACTAGGTGGCTACGAGCAGTACTTC. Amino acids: CASSLGLGGYEQYF.

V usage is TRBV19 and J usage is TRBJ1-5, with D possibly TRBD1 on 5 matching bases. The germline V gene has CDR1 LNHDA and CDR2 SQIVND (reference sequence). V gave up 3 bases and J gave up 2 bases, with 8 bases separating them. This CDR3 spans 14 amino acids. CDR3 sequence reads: CASSIREGNQPQHF. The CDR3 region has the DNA TGTGCCAGTAGTATCAGGGAGGGCAATCAGCCCCAGCATTTT.

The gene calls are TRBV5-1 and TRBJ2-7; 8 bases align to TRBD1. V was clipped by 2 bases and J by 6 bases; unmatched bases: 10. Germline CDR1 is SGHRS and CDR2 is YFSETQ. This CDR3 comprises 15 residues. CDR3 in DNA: TGCGCCAGCAGCTTAACCGGGACAGGTGGAGCCGAGCAGTACTTC. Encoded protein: CASSLTGTGGAEQYF.

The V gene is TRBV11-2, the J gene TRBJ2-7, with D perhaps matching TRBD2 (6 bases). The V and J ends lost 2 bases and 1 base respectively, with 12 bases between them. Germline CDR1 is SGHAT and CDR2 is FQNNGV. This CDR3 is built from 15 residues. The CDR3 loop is CASSLLSGTSYEQYF. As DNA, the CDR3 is TGTGCCAGCAGCTTACTTAGCGGTACGTCCTACGAGCAGTACTTC.

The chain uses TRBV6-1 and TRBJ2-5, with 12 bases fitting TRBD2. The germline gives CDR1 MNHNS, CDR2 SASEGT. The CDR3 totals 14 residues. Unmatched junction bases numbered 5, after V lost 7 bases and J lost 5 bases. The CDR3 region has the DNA TGTGCCAGCACTAGCGGGAGGGCCGTTGAGACCCAGTACTTC. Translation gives CASTSGRAVETQYF.

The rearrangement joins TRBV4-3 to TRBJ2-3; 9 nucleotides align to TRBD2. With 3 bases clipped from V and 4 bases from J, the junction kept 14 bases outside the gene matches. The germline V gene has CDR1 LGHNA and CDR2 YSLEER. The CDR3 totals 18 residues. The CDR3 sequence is CASSQRGAGGFGPDTQYF. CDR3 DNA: TGCGCCAGCAGCCAGCGGGGAGCGGGAGGTTTCGGCCCAGATACGCAGTATTTT.

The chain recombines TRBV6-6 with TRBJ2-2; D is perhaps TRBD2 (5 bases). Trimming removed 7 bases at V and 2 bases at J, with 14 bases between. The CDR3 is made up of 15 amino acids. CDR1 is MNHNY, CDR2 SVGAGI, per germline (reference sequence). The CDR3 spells CASTSGQTNTGELFF. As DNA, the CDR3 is TGTGCCAGCACCAGCGGTCAGACTAACACCGGGGAGCTGTTTTTT.

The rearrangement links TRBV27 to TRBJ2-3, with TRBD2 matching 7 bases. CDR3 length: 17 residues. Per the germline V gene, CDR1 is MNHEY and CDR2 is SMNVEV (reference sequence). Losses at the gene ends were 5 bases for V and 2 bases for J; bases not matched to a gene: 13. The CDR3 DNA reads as TGTGCCAGCAGTCGGAGAAGCGGCAAGCGGGACACAGATACGCAGTATTTT. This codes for CASSRRSGKRDTDTQYF.

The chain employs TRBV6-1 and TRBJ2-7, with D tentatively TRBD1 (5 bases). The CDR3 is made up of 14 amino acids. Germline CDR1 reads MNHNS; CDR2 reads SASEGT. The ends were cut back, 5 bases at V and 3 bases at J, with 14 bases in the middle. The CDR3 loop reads CASSKSGPGYEQYF. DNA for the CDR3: TGTGCCAGCAGTAAGTCAGGGCCCGGCTACGAGCAGTACTTC.

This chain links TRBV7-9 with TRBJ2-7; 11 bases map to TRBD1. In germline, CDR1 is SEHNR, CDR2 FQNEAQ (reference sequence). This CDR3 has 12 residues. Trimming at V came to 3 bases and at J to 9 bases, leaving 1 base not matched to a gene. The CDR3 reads CASSLDRGRQYF. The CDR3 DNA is TGTGCCAGCAGCTTGGACAGGGGGCGGCAGTACTTC.

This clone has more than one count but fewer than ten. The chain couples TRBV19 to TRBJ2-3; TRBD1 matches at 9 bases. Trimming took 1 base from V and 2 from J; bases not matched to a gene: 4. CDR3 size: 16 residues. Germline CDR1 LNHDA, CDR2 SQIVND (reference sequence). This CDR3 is CASSIGTGVNTDTQYF. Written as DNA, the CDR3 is TGTGCCAGTAGTATAGGGACAGGGGTAAACACAGATACGCAGTATTTT.

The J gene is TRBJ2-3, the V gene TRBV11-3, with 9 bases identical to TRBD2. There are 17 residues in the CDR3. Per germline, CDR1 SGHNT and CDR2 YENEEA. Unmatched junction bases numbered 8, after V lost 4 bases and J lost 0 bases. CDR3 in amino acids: CASSSLSTSGSTDTQYF. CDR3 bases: TGTGCCAGCAGCTCCCTGTCTACTAGCGGGAGCACAGATACGCAGTATTTT.

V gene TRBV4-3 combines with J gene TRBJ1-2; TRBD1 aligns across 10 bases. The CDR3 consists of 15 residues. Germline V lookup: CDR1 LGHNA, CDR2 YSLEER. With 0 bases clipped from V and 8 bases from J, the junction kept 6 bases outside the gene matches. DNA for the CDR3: TGCGCCAGCAGCCAAGAGCCCGGGACAGGGGTCGGCTACACCTTC. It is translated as CASSQEPGTGVGYTF.

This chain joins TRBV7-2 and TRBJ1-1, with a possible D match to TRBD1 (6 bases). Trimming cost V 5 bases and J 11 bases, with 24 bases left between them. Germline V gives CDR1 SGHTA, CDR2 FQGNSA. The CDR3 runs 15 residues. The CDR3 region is CASSALGGTLEGAFF. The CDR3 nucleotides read TGTGCCAGCAGCGCCCTCGGGGGGACACTTGAAGGGGCTTTCTTT.

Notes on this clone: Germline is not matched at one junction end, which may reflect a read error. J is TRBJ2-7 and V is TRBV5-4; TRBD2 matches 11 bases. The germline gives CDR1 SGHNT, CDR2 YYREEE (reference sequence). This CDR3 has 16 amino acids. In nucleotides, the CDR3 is TGTGCCAGCAACTTGGACTCCGGGACTAGCGGATACGAGCAGTACTTC. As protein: CASNLDSGTSGYEQYF.

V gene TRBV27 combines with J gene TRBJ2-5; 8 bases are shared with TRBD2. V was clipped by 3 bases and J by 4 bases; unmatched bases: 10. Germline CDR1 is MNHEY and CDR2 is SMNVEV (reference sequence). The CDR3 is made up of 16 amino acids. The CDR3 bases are TGTGCCAGCAGTTTGTTGACGGGGGGGGACGGAGAGACCCAGTACTTC. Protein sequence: CASSLLTGGDGETQYF.

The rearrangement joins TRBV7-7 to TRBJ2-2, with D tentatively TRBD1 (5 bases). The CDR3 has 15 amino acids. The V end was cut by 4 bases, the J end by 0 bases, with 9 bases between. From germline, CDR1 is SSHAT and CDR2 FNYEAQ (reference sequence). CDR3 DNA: TGTGCCAGCAGCTCCACAGGTGCGAACACCGGGGAGCTGTTTTTT. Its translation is CASSSTGANTGELFF.

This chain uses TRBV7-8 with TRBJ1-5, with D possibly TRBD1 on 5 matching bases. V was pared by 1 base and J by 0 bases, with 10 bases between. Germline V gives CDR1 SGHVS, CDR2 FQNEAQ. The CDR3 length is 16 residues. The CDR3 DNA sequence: TGTGCCAGCAGCTTAGTAGGGGACTATAGCAATCAGCCCCAGCATTTT. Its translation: CASSLVGDYSNQPQHF.

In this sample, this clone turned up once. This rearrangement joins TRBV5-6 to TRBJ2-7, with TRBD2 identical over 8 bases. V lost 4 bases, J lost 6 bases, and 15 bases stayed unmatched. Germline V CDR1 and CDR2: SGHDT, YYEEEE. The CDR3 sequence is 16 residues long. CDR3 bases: TGTGCCAGCAGCCCGGACCTCTTTGCGGGAGGAAGCGAGCAGTACTTC. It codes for CASSPDLFAGGSEQYF.

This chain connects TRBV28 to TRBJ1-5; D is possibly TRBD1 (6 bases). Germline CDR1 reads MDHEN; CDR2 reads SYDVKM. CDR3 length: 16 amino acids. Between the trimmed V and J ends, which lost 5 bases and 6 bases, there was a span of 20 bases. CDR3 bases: TGTGCCAGCAGTCGATCTAAGGGGGTTTCTGGTCAGCCCCAGCATTTT. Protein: CASSRSKGVSGQPQHF.

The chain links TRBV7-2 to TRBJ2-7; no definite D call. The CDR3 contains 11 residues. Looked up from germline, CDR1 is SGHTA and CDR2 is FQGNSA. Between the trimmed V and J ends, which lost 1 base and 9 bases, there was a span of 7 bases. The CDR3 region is CASSLGPVQYF. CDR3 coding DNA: TGTGCCAGCAGCTTAGGGCCAGTGCAGTACTTC.

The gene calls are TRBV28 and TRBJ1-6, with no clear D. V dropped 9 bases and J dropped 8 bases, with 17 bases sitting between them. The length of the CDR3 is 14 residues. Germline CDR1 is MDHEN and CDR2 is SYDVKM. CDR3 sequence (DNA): TGTGCCAGTTACTTCAGTCAGGAGGATTCACCCCTCCACTTT. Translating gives CASYFSQEDSPLHF.